The entry that follows covers one T cell receptor (beta chain) sequence. Its antigen is unknown. Sequencing of TCR beta drew on CD8+ and CD4+ T cells from blood. Negative isolation was used for CD8+ and CD4+ T cells, and FACS enrichment was applied to TEMRA cells. Reverse transcription of roughly 0.5 to 1 ug RNA was carried out with random hexamers. Coverage of TCR beta CDR3 amplification by immunoSEQ multiplex PCR extended to 54 Vbeta and 13 Jbeta. TCRdb fed the immunoSEQ multiplex PCR reads into MiXCR, producing one record per CDR3 protein. In the table there are some 47,000 distinct CDR3 sequences, 80% to 95% of which are singletons. The length of the CDR3 is 15 residues. Germline values: CDR1 SGHRS, CDR2 YFSETQ. V lost 0 bases, J lost 2 bases, and 9 bases lay in between. This sample was taken from a study of CD8 T cells in Susac syndrome. Findings of the study overall: The study conceded that its TCR sequencing and HLA analysis involved relatively few individuals.

This TCR derives from a human donor in good health. The chain couples TRBV5-1 to TRBJ2-1; D may correspond to TRBD1 or TRBD2 (5 bases each). Sequenced sample: CD8+ T cells from PBMCs. CDR3 sequence: CASSLDWGPYNEQFF. The CDR3 DNA is TGCGCCAGCAGCTTGGACTGGGGACCCTACAATGAGCAGTTCTTC.